The source of this T cell receptor beta chain is a study of blood T cell repertoires in COVID-19. Study in general: Specimens from acute and convalescent COVID-19 originated in the United States, Italy and Spain. PBMCs, B-cell-depleted T cells, or T cells provided the cDNA or gDNA that made up the material.

Germline assignment: CDR1 SGHRS and CDR2 YFSETQ. V lost 2 bases to trimming and J lost 10 bases, with 7 bases between them. CDR3 length equals 11 residues. The authors' processing: Estimation of nucleated cell counts was performed using reference gene primer amplification. TCRdb keeps only in-frame clones here, not all; method: immunoSEQ multiplex PCR. The V and J calls and clone size were taken over from that table, and D and trimming were inferred from the DNA. The sample yields tens of thousands of clones, approximately 85% seen once. Source material: peripheral blood. The clonotype comes from a human donor in a cohort sampled during active COVID-19. J is TRBJ2-1 and V is TRBV5-1; TRBD2 might be the D (6 bases). CDR3 loop: CASSLRGEQFF. CDR3 in DNA: TGCGCCAGCAGCTTACGGGGGGAGCAGTTCTTC.